This is a list of T cell receptor beta chains from one sample in a study of T cell repertoires in cytomegalovirus infection. TCRdb re-called the reads through MiXCR, storing one row per CDR3 protein. The top ten clones hold approximately 1.6% of a sample with roughly 250,000 distinct CDR3 sequences, over 9% of them seen once. The sample was PBMCs. The receptor source for this set is a human donor in good health (CMV status not recorded). Some clones in this sample may be carry-over from other donors' samples. Both conserved end residues are part of each CDR3. D genes are given only for firm matches. Size is omitted from some rows. Given values are once, few, many or a class for expanded clones.

v_call	clone_size	d_call	j_call	cdr3_nt	cdr3_aa
TRBV19	many	.	TRBJ1-1	TGTGCCAGTAGTATACGACAGGACACTGAAGCTTTCTTT	CASSIRQDTEAFF
TRBV20-1	.	.	TRBJ2-4	TGCAGTGCTAGAGAAGGAGGAGGCAAAAACATTCAGTACTTC	CSAREGGGKNIQYF
TRBV7-2	many	.	TRBJ1-1	TGTGCCAGCTGCGGGGACTACACTGAAGCTTTCTTT	CASCGDYTEAFF
TRBV9	.	TRBD1	TRBJ2-1	TGTGCCAGCAGCTTTAGACAGGGGGGAGATGAGCAGTTCTTC	CASSFRQGGDEQFF
TRBV9	.	TRBD2	TRBJ2-7	TGTGCCAGCAGCGGGCTGGCTAGCGGGAGTAACGAGCAGTACTTC	CASSGLASGSNEQYF
TRBV29-1	.	.	TRBJ1-4	TGCAGCGTTGAGAAGGGTGAAAAACTGTTTTTT	CSVEKGEKLFF
TRBV11-3	many	.	TRBJ2-7	TGTGCCAGCAGCTCGGGACGGTCCTACGAGCAGTACTTC	CASSSGRSYEQYF
TRBV7-3	many	TRBD1	TRBJ2-3	TGTGCCAGCAGTCAGACAGGGGGAGATACGCAGTATTTT	CASSQTGGDTQYF
TRBV19	many	.	TRBJ1-5	TGTGCCAGTAGTATAGTGGCAGCTTATCAGCCCCAGCATTTT	CASSIVAAYQPQHF
TRBV7-2	many	TRBD1	TRBJ2-5	TGTGCCAGCATCCCGGACAGGGGGGGACAAGAGACCCAGTACTTC	CASIPDRGGQETQYF
TRBV7-2	many	.	TRBJ1-1	TGTGCCAGCAGCCAGGGTATGAACACTGAAGCTTTCTTT	CASSQGMNTEAFF
TRBV7-2	many	TRBD2	TRBJ2-1	TGTGCCAGCAGCTTAGAGGGTTGGGACGGGAGGGGCAGGTCTTTC	CASSLEGWDGRGRSF
TRBV2	.	.	TRBJ2-7	TGTGCCAGCAGTGAGTGGCCAGTCGAGCAGTACTTC	CASSEWPVEQYF
TRBV2	.	.	TRBJ2-7	TGTGCCAGCAGTGAAACGGCAGTTTCGGGCGAGCAGTACTTC	CASSETAVSGEQYF
TRBV25-1	many	TRBD1	TRBJ1-4	TGTGCCAGCAGTGAAGGGGACAGGGGGTTCGAAAAACTGTTTTTT	CASSEGDRGFEKLFF
TRBV12-3/TRBV12-4	many	.	TRBJ2-7	TGTGCCAGCAGTTTACCACAGAGGGTCTGTTACGAGCAGTACTTC	CASSLPQRVCYEQYF
TRBV19	few	.	TRBJ2-1	TGTGCCAGTAGTTCTACGGTCAATGAGCAGTTCTTC	CASSSTVNEQFF
TRBV20-1	few	TRBD1	TRBJ2-7	TGCAGTGCACTACCGGGACAGGGGGCGTACGAGCAGTACTTC	CSALPGQGAYEQYF
TRBV6-2/TRBV6-3	many	TRBD2	TRBJ2-3	TGTGCCAGCAGTTTCGGAGCGGGAGCAAGCACAGATACGCAGTATTTT	CASSFGAGASTDTQYF
TRBV12-3/TRBV12-4	.	TRBD2	TRBJ2-4	TGTGCCAGCAGTTCGGGACTAGCGGGGATCACCAAAAACATTCAGTACTTC	CASSSGLAGITKNIQYF
TRBV10-3	few	.	TRBJ1-1	TGTGCCATCAGGGAAGAGGGGGGGATTCCAGGGAACACTGAAGCTTTCTTT	CAIREEGGIPGNTEAFF
TRBV20-1	few	TRBD2	TRBJ2-3	TGCAGTGCGGCAAAATCGGGGGGTTCCTCCTATTTT	CSAAKSGGSSYF
TRBV7-2	many	.	TRBJ2-5	TGTGCCAGCAGCTCCCCCGGAGGGGTAGAGGAGACCCAGTACTTC	CASSSPGGVEETQYF
TRBV11-2	few	.	TRBJ2-5	TGTGCCAGCAGCTTAGTAGGGACCGAGCAAGAGACCCAGTACTTC	CASSLVGTEQETQYF
TRBV10-3	.	.	TRBJ2-5	TGTGCCATCAGTGAACCGCCCTACCCCACTACGTACCAAGAGACCCAGTACTTC	CAISEPPYPTTYQETQYF
TRBV14	few	TRBD2	TRBJ2-3	TGTGCCAGCAGCCCACCCGGGACTAGCGGGAGAGAAACGCAGTATTTT	CASSPPGTSGRETQYF
TRBV20-1	.	TRBD1	TRBJ2-1	TGCGGTGGTCAGGGACAGGGCTCCTACAATGAGCAGTTCTTC	CGGQGQGSYNEQFF
TRBV4-3	.	.	TRBJ2-1	TGCGCCAGCAGCCAAGCCGACGGTTACAATGAGCAGTTCTTC	CASSQADGYNEQFF
TRBV28	many	.	TRBJ1-2	TGTGCCAGCAGTTTTCCACAGGTTCAGAGGAAGGGGGGCTACACCTTC	CASSFPQVQRKGGYTF
TRBV6-4	many	.	TRBJ2-7	TGTGCCAGCAGTGCGGAGACAGGCTACGAGCAGTACTTC	CASSAETGYEQYF
TRBV20-1	few	.	TRBJ2-7	TGCAGTGCTAGAACAGGGCTCTACGAGCAGTACTTC	CSARTGLYEQYF
TRBV7-9	many	.	TRBJ1-1	TGTGCCAGCAGCCTTCAGTCGAAGAACACTGAAGCTTTCTTT	CASSLQSKNTEAFF
TRBV10-3	.	.	TRBJ2-5	TGTGCCATCAGCGGTCCGGGACGGCAAGAGACCCAGTACTTC	CAISGPGRQETQYF
TRBV19	.	.	TRBJ2-7	TGTGCCAGTAGTACTCCGGAAGGGGGCTACGAGCAGTACTTC	CASSTPEGGYEQYF
TRBV30	.	.	TRBJ2-7	TGTGCCTGGAGTCTGAGGGGAAGACGCTACGAGCAGTACTTC	CAWSLRGRRYEQYF
TRBV28	.	TRBD2	TRBJ2-1	TGTGCCAGCAGTCCGTGGCGGGGGTCCTACAATGAGCAGTTCTTC	CASSPWRGSYNEQFF
TRBV6-4	.	.	TRBJ2-3	TGTGCCAGCAGTGGTTGGCTGGACCACTCCCAGGTCACAGATACGCAGTATTTT	CASSGWLDHSQVTDTQYF
TRBV5-6	many	.	TRBJ1-5	TGTGCCAGCAGCTCAGGACGAGGCAATCAGCCCCAGCATTTT	CASSSGRGNQPQHF
TRBV4-2	few	.	TRBJ2-7	TGTGCCAGCAGCCAAGATCCGTCAGGGTCTGGCGACGAGCAGTACTTC	CASSQDPSGSGDEQYF
TRBV20-1	few	.	TRBJ2-2	TGCAGTGCGACCTATGGGACGGATTACACCGGGGAGCTGTTTTTT	CSATYGTDYTGELFF
TRBV7-2	many	.	TRBJ2-5	TGTGCCAGCAGCCCTGGAGGCCCGGGGACCCAGTACTTC	CASSPGGPGTQYF
TRBV5-5	.	.	TRBJ2-4	TGTGCCAGCAGCTTCGACCGCCTAGCCAAAAACATTCAGTACTTC	CASSFDRLAKNIQYF
TRBV7-2	many	TRBD2	TRBJ2-1	TGTGCCAGCAGCTTCGAGCTAGCGGGGAGTACGTACAATGAGCAGTTCTTC	CASSFELAGSTYNEQFF
TRBV7-9	many	TRBD1	TRBJ1-1	TGTGCCAGCAGCTATACAGGGGGCACTGAAGCTTTCTTT	CASSYTGGTEAFF
TRBV6-2/TRBV6-3	many	TRBD2	TRBJ2-1	TGTGCCAGCAGCAAACTAGCGGGAGGGTACAATGAGCAGTTCTTC	CASSKLAGGYNEQFF
TRBV24-1	many	TRBD1	TRBJ1-5	TGTGCCACCAGCCCGAGGGGACAGGTTAGCAATCAGCCCCAGCATTTT	CATSPRGQVSNQPQHF
TRBV19	.	.	TRBJ2-7	TGTGCCAGTAGTAACGCCTTTGCTCACTCCTACGAGCAGTACTTC	CASSNAFAHSYEQYF
TRBV28	.	.	TRBJ1-1	TGTGCCAGCAGTCGGTATCTACGGCGGAACACTGAAGCTTTCTTT	CASSRYLRRNTEAFF
TRBV7-9	many	.	TRBJ1-1	TGTGCCAGCAGCCCCGATCTTCTGGTGAACACTGAAGCTTTCTTT	CASSPDLLVNTEAFF
TRBV6-1	many	TRBD1	TRBJ1-5	TGTGCCAGCAGACCGGACAGGATCAATCAGCCCCAGCATTTT	CASRPDRINQPQHF
TRBV5-6	many	.	TRBJ1-5	TGTGCCAGCAGCTTGGGCGGGCTTGGCAATCAGCCCCAGCATTTT	CASSLGGLGNQPQHF
TRBV7-9	few	.	TRBJ1-2	TGTGCCAGCAGCTTAGCGGCGGGGCCGATCTATGGCTACACCTTC	CASSLAAGPIYGYTF
TRBV29-1	.	.	TRBJ1-1	TGCAGCGTTGACCGCACTGAAGCTTTCTTT	CSVDRTEAFF